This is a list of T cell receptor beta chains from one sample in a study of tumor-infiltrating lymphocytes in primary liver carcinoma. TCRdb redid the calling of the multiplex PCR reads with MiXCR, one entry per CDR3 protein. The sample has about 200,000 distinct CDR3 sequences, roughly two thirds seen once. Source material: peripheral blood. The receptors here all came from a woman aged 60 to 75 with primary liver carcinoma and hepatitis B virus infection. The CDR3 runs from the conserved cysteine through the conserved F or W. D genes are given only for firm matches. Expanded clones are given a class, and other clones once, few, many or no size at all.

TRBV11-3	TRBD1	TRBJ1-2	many	CASSLRTGVVYGYTF	TGTGCCAGCAGTCTCAGGACAGGGGTTGTCTATGGCTACACCTTC
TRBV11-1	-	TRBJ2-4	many	CASSLSAPKNIQYF	TGTGCCAGCAGCTTGTCGGCCCCCAAAAACATTCAGTACTTC
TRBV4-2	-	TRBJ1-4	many	CASSQSPRPGEKLFF	TGTGCCAGCAGCCAATCCCCCCGTCCGGGGGAAAAACTGTTTTTT
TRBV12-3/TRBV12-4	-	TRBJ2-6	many	CAGGGQASSGANVLTF	TGTGCCGGCGGGGGACAGGCGTCTTCTGGGGCCAACGTCCTGACTTTC
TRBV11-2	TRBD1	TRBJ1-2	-	CANSLDNRGRSYGYTF	TGTGCCAACAGCTTAGACAACAGGGGGCGCAGCTATGGTTACACCTTC
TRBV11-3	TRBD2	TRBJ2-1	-	CASSTRLAGEVNDLFF	TGTGCCAGCAGCACCCGACTAGCGGGAGAGGTGAATGACCTGTTCTTC
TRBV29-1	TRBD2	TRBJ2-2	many	CSVGRSGGNTGELFF	TGCAGCGTTGGGAGAAGCGGGGGGAACACCGGGGAGCTGTTTTTT
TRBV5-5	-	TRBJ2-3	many	CASSLRGIGSYSTDTQYF	TGTGCCAGCAGCTTGCGCGGGATAGGGTCCTACTCCACAGATACGCAGTATTTT
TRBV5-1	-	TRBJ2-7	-	CASRLEWGGTSYEQYF	TGCGCCAGCAGATTGGAATGGGGCGGGACCTCCTACGAGCAGTACTTC
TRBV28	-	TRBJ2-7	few	CASSPPGREQYF	TGTGCCAGCAGTCCTCCAGGGCGCGAGCAGTACTTC
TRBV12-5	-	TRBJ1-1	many	CASGLVRRGVGGLNTEAFF	TGTGCTAGTGGTTTGGTACGTCGGGGCGTCGGGGGTCTGAACACTGAAGCTTTCTTT
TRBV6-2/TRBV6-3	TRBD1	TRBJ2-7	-	CANSPGIGGDEQYF	TGTGCCAACAGCCCCGGGATAGGGGGCGACGAGCAGTACTTC
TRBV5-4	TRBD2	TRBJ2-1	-	CASLRRGGPYNEQFF	TGTGCCAGCCTAAGGCGGGGAGGGCCGTACAATGAGCAGTTCTTC
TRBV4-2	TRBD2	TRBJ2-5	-	CTSSQDLISGSETQYF	TGTACCAGCAGCCAAGATTTAATTAGCGGGAGTGAGACCCAGTACTTC
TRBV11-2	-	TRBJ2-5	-	CASRFEGETQYF	TGTGCCAGCAGGTTTGAGGGGGAGACCCAGTACTTC
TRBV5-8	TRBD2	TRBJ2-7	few	CASSLGRLAGEEEQYF	TGTGCCAGCAGCTTGGGAAGACTAGCGGGAGAGGAGGAGCAGTACTTC
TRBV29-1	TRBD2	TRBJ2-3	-	CSVEGPAGASTDTRYF	TGCAGCGTCGAAGGGCCAGCGGGGGCTAGCACAGATACGCGGTATTTT
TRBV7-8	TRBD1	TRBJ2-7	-	CARSSEFAGTGVHEQYF	TGTGCCAGGAGCTCAGAATTCGCGGGGACAGGGGTCCACGAGCAGTACTTC
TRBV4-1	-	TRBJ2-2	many	CASSQGRGRANTGELFF	TGCGCCAGCAGCCAAGGGCGGGGGCGCGCGAACACCGGGGAGCTGTTTTTT
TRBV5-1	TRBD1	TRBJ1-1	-	CASSSAGQGGEAFF	TGCGCCAGCAGCTCGGCAGGACAGGGGGGTGAAGCTTTCTTT
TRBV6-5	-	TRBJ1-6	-	CARSQSVGVGDNRPLHF	TGTGCCCGCAGCCAGAGTGTAGGCGTTGGGGATAATCGACCCCTCCACTTT
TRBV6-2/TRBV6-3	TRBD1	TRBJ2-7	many	CASSYQYWTGGDEQYF	TGTGCCAGCAGTTATCAGTATTGGACAGGGGGCGACGAGCAGTACTTC
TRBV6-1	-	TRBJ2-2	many	CASWFTSNTGELFF	TGTGCCAGCTGGTTCACCTCGAACACCGGGGAGCTGTTTTTT
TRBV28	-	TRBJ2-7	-	CTSSKPAQQIYEQYF	TGTACCAGCAGCAAACCGGCCCAACAGATCTACGAACAGTACTTC
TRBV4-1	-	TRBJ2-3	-	CASSKGLRWAHTDTQYF	TGCGCCAGCAGCAAGGGGCTACGGTGGGCCCACACAGATACGCAGTACTTT
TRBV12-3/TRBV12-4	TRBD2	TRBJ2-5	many	CASAPGLGGTLQETQYF	TGTGCCAGCGCACCGGGACTAGGGGGAACCCTCCAAGAGACCCAGTACTTC
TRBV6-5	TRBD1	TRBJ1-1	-	CASSYRGLGTKAFF	TGTGCCAGCAGCTACAGGGGGCTTGGCACTAAAGCTTTCTTT
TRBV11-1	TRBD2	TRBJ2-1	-	CASSSIIAGGSINEQFF	TGTGCCAGCAGCTCCATTATAGCGGGAGGGTCCATCAATGAACAGTTCTTC
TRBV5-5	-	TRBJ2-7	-	CTSSHSFSSPYEQYF	TGTACCAGCAGCCACAGCTTCTCGAGCCCCTACGAGCAGTACTTC
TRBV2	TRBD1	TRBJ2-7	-	CASSEEGTGDYEQYF	TGTGCCAGCAGTGAAGAGGGGACAGGGGACTACGAGCAGTACTTC
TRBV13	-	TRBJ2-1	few	CASSFPPGRDYNEQFF	TGTGCCAGCAGCTTTCCCCCCGGCAGAGACTACAATGAGCAGTTCTTC
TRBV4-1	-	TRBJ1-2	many	CASSQLQGLDYGYTF	TGCGCCAGCAGCCAACTCCAGGGCCTTGACTATGGCTACACCTTC
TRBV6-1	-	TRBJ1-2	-	CAISVQEAANYGYTF	TGTGCCATCAGTGTCCAGGAGGCGGCTAACTATGGCTACACCTTC
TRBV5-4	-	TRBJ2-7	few	CASRAGDSTYEQYF	TGTGCCAGCAGGGCGGGGGACAGTACCTACGAGCAGTACTTC
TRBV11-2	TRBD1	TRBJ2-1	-	CASPPAGTVEGYNEQFF	TGTGCCAGCCCACCCGCCGGGACAGTCGAGGGGTACAATGAGCAGTTCTTC
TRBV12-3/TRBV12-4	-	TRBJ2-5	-	CASSFRGDGQETQYF	TGTGCCAGCAGTTTTAGGGGGGACGGTCAAGAGACCCAGTACTTC
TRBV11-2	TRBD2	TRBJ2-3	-	CASGLVSPSGIADTQCF	TGTGCCAGCGGCTTAGTGTCGCCTAGCGGGATCGCAGATACGCAGTGTTTT
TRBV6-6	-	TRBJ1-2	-	CASRHRDTVNYGYTF	TGTGCCAGCAGGCACCGGGACACTGTTAACTATGGCTACACCTTC
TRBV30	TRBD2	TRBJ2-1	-	CAWSSASGFRREQFF	TGTGCCTGGAGTTCTGCTAGCGGGTTTAGGAGGGAGCAGTTCTTC
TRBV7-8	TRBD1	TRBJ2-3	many	CASSLAGTGSTDTQYF	TGTGCCAGCAGCTTAGCTGGGACAGGGAGCACAGATACGCAGTATTTT
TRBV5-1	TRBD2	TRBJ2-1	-	CASSFPPGGLDNEQFF	TGCGCCAGCAGCTTCCCTCCGGGAGGGCTCGACAATGAGCAGTTCTTC
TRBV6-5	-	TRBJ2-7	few	CASTPTGAHKQYF	TGTGCCAGCACCCCAACGGGGGCCCACAAGCAGTACTTC
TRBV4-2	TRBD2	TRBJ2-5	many	CASSQTVTSGRVSPGETQYF	TGTGCCAGCAGCCAAACAGTGACTAGCGGGAGGGTATCCCCAGGGGAGACCCAGTACTTC
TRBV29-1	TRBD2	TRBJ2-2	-	CSADPHGGARNTGELFF	TGCAGCGCTGACCCGCACGGGGGGGCCCGGAACACTGGGGAGCTGTTTTTT
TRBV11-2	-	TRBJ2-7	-	CASRRRGRYEQYF	TGTGCCAGCAGAAGACGGGGCCGTTACGAGCAGTACTTC
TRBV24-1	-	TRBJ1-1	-	CATSAGPEAFF	TGTGCCACCAGTGCGGGGCCTGAAGCTTTCTTT
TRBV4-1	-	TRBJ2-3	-	CASSQEHESGNQPQYF	TGCGCCAGCAGCCAAGAGCATGAAAGTGGCAATCAGCCCCAGTATTTT
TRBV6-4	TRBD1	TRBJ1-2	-	CASSEQGQGIGGYTF	TGTGCCAGCAGTGAACAAGGACAGGGGATTGGTGGCTACACCTTC